This note documents a single T cell receptor beta chain sequence. Its antigen is unknown. It has no much larger one-base neighbor in the sample; base qualities were not kept. One collaborating source in Seattle enrolled patients while the patients were actively infected and followed the patients over time throughout the course of disease. Collaborating institutions collected whole blood in K2EDTA tubes following their own protocols. For TCRbeta analysis, collaborators shipped samples as frozen whole blood, isolated PBMCs, or DNA extracted from either of those sample types. This sample was taken from a study of blood T cell repertoires in COVID-19 (dated by TCRdb to the early 2020s). Describing the broader study: The collaborator samples originated in the United States, Italy and Spain and spanned the acute and convalescent phases of COVID-19. The dataset comprised deeply sampled blood TCRbeta repertoires from subjects exposed to, actively infected with, or recovered from COVID-19. The prospective study material was composed of cDNA or gDNA derived from T cells, B-cell-depleted T cells, or PBMCs. Where available, HLA class I and class II types were taken from metadata supplied by the sample provider and were not determined by assay-based typing. Samples were obtained from the ongoing ImmuneRACE study (first 160 participants) and from 1,254 subjects provided by 6 global collaborators. The repertoires were made available in a free public database intended to serve as a resource for research on the immune response to SARS-CoV-2. The sample metadata nearly always contained a de-identified subject ID, COVID-19 status, age in years and sex.

What the study reported, not specific to this receptor: Clinical and demographic metadata were provided uncurated, with the amount varying by source and participant.

TCRbeta CDR3 regions were amplified from genomic DNA by means of the immunoSEQ Assay, a bias-controlled multiplex PCR. Turning to the authors' computational methods: Nucleated cell counts per sample were estimated from amplification of reference gene primers within the assay. To quantify the absolute abundance of each unique TCRbeta CDR3 rearrangement, sequence reads were collapsed and filtered. For each sample, productive Simpson clonality was calculated as the square root of Simpson's diversity index over productive rearrangements. What TCRdb holds here is the immuneACCESS table cut down to in-frame rearrangements. Part of the clones is not present; checked against another copy, under half of the missing clones reflect an unresolved V gene, and the others are unexplained. V, J and clone size are those of that table, while D and trimming were read from the DNA. This sample gives some 140,000 clones in total; 83% of them show up just once. Of the sample, about 12% is held by the ten largest clones.

The sample taken for sequencing was peripheral blood. The source is a woman in her fifties or sixties with COVID-19, enrolled during active disease.

The DNA sequence follows: TGTGCCAGCTCACCACCGAGCGGCCTACTCTATGGCTACACCTTC. Its amino acids are CASSPPSGLLYGYTF. This chain joins TRBV18 to TRBJ1-2, with the D gene uncertain. Including cysteine and phenylalanine, the CDR3 has 15 amino acids. The CDR3 DNA has 45 bases and is translated from base 1. The germline V gene yields KGHSH for CDR1 and LQKENI for CDR2. V drops 0 bases and J drops 4 bases, leaving 12 bases in between.